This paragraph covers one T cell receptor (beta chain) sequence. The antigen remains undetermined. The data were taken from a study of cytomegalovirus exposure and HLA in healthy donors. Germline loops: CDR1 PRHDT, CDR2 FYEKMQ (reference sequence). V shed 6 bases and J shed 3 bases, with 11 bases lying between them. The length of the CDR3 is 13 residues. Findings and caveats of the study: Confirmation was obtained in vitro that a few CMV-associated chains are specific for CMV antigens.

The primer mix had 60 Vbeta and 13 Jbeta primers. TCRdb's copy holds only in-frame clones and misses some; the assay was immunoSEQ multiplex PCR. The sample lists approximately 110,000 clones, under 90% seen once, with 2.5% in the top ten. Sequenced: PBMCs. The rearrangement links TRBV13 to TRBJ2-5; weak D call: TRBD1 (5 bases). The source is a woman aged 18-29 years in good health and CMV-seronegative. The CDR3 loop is CASRGRVEETQYF. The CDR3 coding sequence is TGTGCCAGCAGGGGCAGGGTGGAAGAGACCCAGTACTTC.